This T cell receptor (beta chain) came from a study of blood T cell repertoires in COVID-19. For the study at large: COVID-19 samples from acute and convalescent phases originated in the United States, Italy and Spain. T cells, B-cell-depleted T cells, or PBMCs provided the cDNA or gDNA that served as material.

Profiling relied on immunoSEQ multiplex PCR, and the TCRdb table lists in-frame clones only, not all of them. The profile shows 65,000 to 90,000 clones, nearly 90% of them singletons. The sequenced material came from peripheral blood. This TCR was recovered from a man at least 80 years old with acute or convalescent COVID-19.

CDR3 in DNA: TGTGCCAGCAGCATAAACCGGGACACGAACACTGAAGCTTTCTTT. Encoded protein: CASSINRDTNTEAFF. This sequence joins TRBV7-8 and TRBJ1-1; D is perhaps TRBD1 (6 bases). Germline lookup yields CDR1 SGHVS and CDR2 FQNEAQ. This CDR3 region has 15 residues. Trimming shortened V by 5 bases and J by 1 base, and 14 bases separated the two germline ends.